Many counts were recorded for the clone carrying this T cell receptor (beta chain). No antigen is known for it. Amplified TCR beta CDR3 regions were obtained using RNA transcripts as template. A first-round RT-PCR used HTBI primers, followed by a second-round multiplex PCR. TCRdb reprocessed the multiplex PCR reads with MiXCR, giving one entry per CDR3 protein. The sample lists some 380,000 distinct CDR3 sequences, about 16% occurring once. The hyperthyroidism patients had a new diagnosis of under 2 months' duration and were aged 18 to 65. Other autoimmune disease, uncontrolled infection, pregnancy and lactation led to exclusion. These data belong to a study of Graves' ophthalmopathy and Graves' hyperthyroidism. CDR1 and CDR2 (germline): SGHRS, YFSETQ. CDR3 length: 16 amino acids. After removal of 5 bases from V and 1 base from J, the junction contained 6 bases not matched to a gene. General observations from the study: Ophthalmopathy could be told apart from stable hyperthyroidism by a 13-signature model (approximately 90% sensitivity, 80% to 84% specificity).

The TCR originated in a woman aged 18-35 years with stable Graves' hyperthyroidism. The rearrangement joins TRBV5-1 to TRBJ1-1; the match to TRBD1 covers 12 bases. Sequences were obtained from peripheral blood. CDR3 nucleotides: TGCGCCAGCAGGGGGGGGACAGGGGGCGCGAACACTGAAGCTTTCTTT. Translated: CASRGGTGGANTEAFF. The full variable domain, rest sourced from reference TRBV5-1 and TRBJ1-1, is KAGVTQTPRYLIKTRGQQVTLSCSPISGHRSVSWYQQTPGQGLQFLFEYFSETQRNKGNFPGRFSGRQFSNSRSEMNVSTLELGDSALYLCASRGGTGGANTEAFFGQGTRLTVV.